A selection of T cell receptor beta chains follows, all from one sample in a study of identical twins. TCRdb used MiXCR to reprocess the 5' RACE reads, holding one entry per CDR3 protein. Among 350,000 to 500,000 distinct CDR3 sequences listed, approximately 17% were seen once. Sequencing was carried out using naive T cells sorted from blood. Every receptor here comes from a man aged 45-65 years in good health. Both conserved end residues are part of each CDR3. D genes are given only for firm matches. The size field is filled for only some rows; it gives once, few, many or a size class.

D gene	V gene	clone size	J gene	CDR3 protein	CDR3 DNA
TRBD2	TRBV4-1	.	TRBJ2-2	CASSQFSRLAGEVTGELFF	TGCGCCAGCAGCCAATTCTCTAGGCTAGCGGGAGAGGTCACCGGGGAGCTGTTTTTT
.	TRBV5-1	few	TRBJ2-3	CASSSNRDGFKYF	TGCGCCAGCAGCTCCAACCGGGACGGATTTAAGTATTTT
.	TRBV7-3	.	TRBJ2-7	CASSLLGSREQYF	TGTGCCAGCAGCTTACTCGGGAGCAGAGAGCAGTACTTC
.	TRBV7-2	few	TRBJ2-5	CASSLGPGQGQETQYF	TGTGCCAGCAGCTTAGGGCCAGGCCAAGGCCAAGAGACCCAGTACTTC
.	TRBV28	.	TRBJ1-2	CASRPQGNRNGYTF	TGTGCCAGCAGACCACAGGGAAACAGGAATGGCTACACCTTC
TRBD2	TRBV5-6	many	TRBJ2-1	CASSRGLAGYNEQFF	TGTGCCAGCAGCAGGGGACTAGCGGGGTACAATGAGCAGTTCTTC
.	TRBV4-3	many	TRBJ1-1	CASSQRGVLNTEAFF	TGCGCCAGCAGCCAAAGGGGGGTCTTGAACACTGAAGCTTTCTTT
TRBD2	TRBV9	.	TRBJ2-2	CASSVSGRETGELFF	TGTGCCAGCAGCGTTAGCGGGAGGGAAACCGGGGAGCTGTTTTTT
.	TRBV21-1	few	TRBJ2-4	CASSKEGGGSKNIQYF	TGTGCCAGCAGCAAAGAGGGGGGAGGATCCAAAAACATTCAGTACTTC
.	TRBV29-1	.	TRBJ1-2	CSVTGRQVIGYTF	TGCAGCGTTACAGGTCGACAGGTTATAGGCTACACCTTC
TRBD1	TRBV12-3/TRBV12-4	.	TRBJ1-1	CASSLGGTANTEAFF	TGTGCCAGCAGTTTAGGAGGGACAGCCAACACTGAAGCTTTCTTT
TRBD1	TRBV29-1	few	TRBJ1-2	CSVADRGGYGYTF	TGCAGCGTTGCCGACAGGGGTGGCTATGGCTACACCTTC
.	TRBV10-3	few	TRBJ2-1	CAISESVGKGGSTDNEQFF	TGTGCCATCAGTGAGTCGGTGGGCAAGGGGGGATCTACCGACAATGAGCAGTTCTTC
TRBD1	TRBV28	few	TRBJ2-6	CASSFGQGDPGANVLTF	TGTGCCAGCAGTTTCGGCCAGGGGGACCCTGGGGCCAACGTCCTGACTTTC
.	TRBV12-3/TRBV12-4	few	TRBJ2-7	CASSSRAVYEQYF	TGTGCCAGCAGTAGCAGGGCCGTCTACGAGCAGTACTTC
.	TRBV29-1	few	TRBJ1-2	CSVEGAPYGYTF	TGCAGCGTTGAAGGGGCCCCCTATGGCTACACCTTC
.	TRBV2	many	TRBJ2-1	CASSEGEVTNEQFF	TGTGCCAGCAGTGAGGGGGAAGTTACTAATGAGCAGTTCTTC
TRBD1	TRBV29-1	many	TRBJ1-5	CSVLLGTGTQPQHF	TGCAGCGTTCTTCTCGGGACAGGGACTCAGCCCCAGCATTTT
.	TRBV21-1	many	TRBJ2-5	CASSKGGGRETQYF	TGTGCCAGCAGCAAAGGAGGCGGGCGGGAGACCCAGTACTTC
.	TRBV6-2/TRBV6-3	.	TRBJ1-1	CASSPLSGGWMNTEAFF	TGTGCCAGCTCCCCCCTGTCGGGGGGGTGGATGAACACTGAAGCTTTCTTT
TRBD2	TRBV7-3	.	TRBJ2-7	CASSLTSGYSYEQYF	TGTGCCAGCAGCTTAACTAGCGGGTATTCCTACGAGCAGTACTTC
.	TRBV5-1	few	TRBJ2-1	CASSPGTDYYNEQFF	TGCGCCAGCAGCCCCGGGACGGACTACTACAATGAGCAGTTCTTC